This is a list of T cell receptor beta chains from one sample in a study of human T cells and chemical hapten exposure. MiXCR, applied by TCRdb to the RACE reads, yields one record per CDR3 protein. The profile shows under 45,000 distinct CDR3 sequences, less than 5.5% of them singletons. Material: whole blood. Every receptor here comes from a human donor in good health. Some clones in this sample may be carry-over from other donors' samples. Both conserved end residues are part of each CDR3. Each record gives: D gene, clone size, J gene, V gene, CDR3 protein, CDR3 DNA. D genes are given only for firm matches. Clone size is stated in some rows and not others, as once, few, many or a class when expanded.

>NA|NA|TRBJ1-1|TRBV12-1
CASSFDCQRSLMNTEAFF
TGTGCCAGCAGCTTTGACTGCCAACGGTCGCTTATGAACACTGAAGCTTTCTTT
>TRBD2|medium-sized|TRBJ2-1|TRBV4-2
CASSHILGTSGNEQFF
TGTGCCAGCAGCCACATTCTCGGGACTAGTGGCAATGAGCAGTTCTTC
>TRBD1|few|TRBJ1-2|TRBV19
CASHETDRGNYGYTF
TGTGCCAGTCATGAAACCGACAGGGGAAACTATGGCTACACCTTC
>TRBD2|NA|TRBJ2-1|TRBV20-1
CSASLAGGDEQFF
TGCAGTGCTAGTTTAGCGGGGGGCGATGAGCAGTTCTTC
>NA|many|TRBJ2-5|TRBV5-6
CASSPRLGYQETQYF
TGTGCCAGCAGCCCCCGTTTGGGGTACCAAGAGACCCAGTACTTC
>TRBD2|NA|TRBJ2-1|TRBV12-3/TRBV12-4
CASTLSGTSSYNEQFF
TGTGCCAGCACATTATCCGGGACTAGCTCCTACAATGAGCAGTTCTTC
>NA|many|TRBJ1-1|TRBV7-9
CASSLVGAAGRTFF
TGTGCCAGCAGCTTAGTTGGTGCGGCAGGGAGGACTTTCTTT
>NA|NA|TRBJ1-1|TRBV12-3/TRBV12-4
CASSPTGWGAEAFF
TGTGCCAGCAGTCCCACAGGGTGGGGGGCTGAAGCTTTCTTT
>NA|few|TRBJ1-3|TRBV11-2
CASSRGRSSGNTIYF
TGTGCCAGCAGCCGGGGACGGAGCTCTGGAAACACCATATATTTT
>TRBD1|many|TRBJ2-6|TRBV2
CASRAGTGIGANVLTF
TGTGCCAGCAGGGCCGGGACAGGGATCGGGGCCAACGTCCTGACTTTC
>TRBD2|many|TRBJ2-3|TRBV20-1
CSARVFSGGPSTDTQYF
TGCAGTGCTAGAGTGTTTAGCGGGGGCCCTAGCACAGATACGCAGTATTTT
>TRBD2|many|TRBJ2-5|TRBV18
CASSQAGTRSQYF
TGTGCCAGCTCACAAGCCGGGACTAGGTCCCAGTACTTC
>NA|NA|TRBJ1-1|TRBV12-2
CATRGTEAFF
TGTGCAACCCGGGGCACTGAAGCTTTCTTT
>TRBD2|few|TRBJ2-1|TRBV7-2
CASSLGRGGGQFF
TGTGCCAGCAGCTTGGGTCGGGGGGGAGGGCAGTTCTTC
>TRBD2|NA|TRBJ2-1|TRBV30
CAWDLAGGLEQFF
TGTGCCTGGGATCTAGCGGGAGGGTTAGAGCAGTTCTTC
>TRBD1|many|TRBJ2-3|TRBV30
CAWSVRWGQVDTDTQYF
TGTGCCTGGAGTGTACGGTGGGGACAGGTCGACACAGATACGCAGTATTTT
>NA|many|TRBJ1-4|TRBV12-3/TRBV12-4
CASSLRDEKLFF
TGTGCCAGCAGTTTGCGGGATGAAAAACTGTTTTTT
>NA|many|TRBJ2-6|TRBV4-3
CASSQEYMGAGANVLTF
TGCGCCAGCAGCCAAGAATATATGGGGGCTGGGGCCAACGTCCTGACTTTC
>TRBD1|few|TRBJ1-1|TRBV5-6
CASSSQGARAFF
TGTGCCAGCAGCTCCCAGGGGGCGCGGGCTTTCTTT
>NA|many|TRBJ2-3|TRBV20-1
CSASRQAADTQYF
TGCAGTGCTAGTCGACAGGCCGCAGATACGCAGTATTTT
>TRBD2|many|TRBJ2-7|TRBV20-1
CSAQIAGGVFEQYF
TGCAGTGCTCAGATAGCGGGGGGTGTCTTTGAGCAGTACTTC
>NA|many|TRBJ1-1|TRBV6-5
CASKGDTYFEAFF
TGTGCCAGCAAGGGGGACACCTATTTTGAAGCTTTCTTT
>NA|many|TRBJ1-4|TRBV12-3/TRBV12-4
CASSLNGEKLFF
TGTGCCAGCAGTTTAAACGGGGAAAAACTGTTTTTT
>NA|many|TRBJ2-3|TRBV20-1
CSAPPSGVGTDTQYF
TGCAGTGCCCCCCCGTCGGGAGTGGGTACAGATACGCAGTATTTT